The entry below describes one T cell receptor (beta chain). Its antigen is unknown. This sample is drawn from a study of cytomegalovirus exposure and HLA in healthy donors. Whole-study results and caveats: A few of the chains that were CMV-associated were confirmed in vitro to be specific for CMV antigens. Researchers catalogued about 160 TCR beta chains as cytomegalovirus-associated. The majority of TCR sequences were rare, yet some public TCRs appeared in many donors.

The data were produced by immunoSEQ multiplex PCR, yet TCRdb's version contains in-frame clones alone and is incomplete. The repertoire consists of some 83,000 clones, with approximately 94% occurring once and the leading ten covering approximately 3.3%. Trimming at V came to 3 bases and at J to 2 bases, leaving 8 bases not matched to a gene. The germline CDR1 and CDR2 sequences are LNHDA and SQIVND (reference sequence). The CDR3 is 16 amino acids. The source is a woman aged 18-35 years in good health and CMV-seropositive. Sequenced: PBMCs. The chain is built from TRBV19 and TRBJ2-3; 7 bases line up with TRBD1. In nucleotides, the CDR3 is TGTGCCAGTAGTATGAGGACAGGAGGAGCCACAGATACGCAGTATTTT. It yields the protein CASSMRTGGATDTQYF.